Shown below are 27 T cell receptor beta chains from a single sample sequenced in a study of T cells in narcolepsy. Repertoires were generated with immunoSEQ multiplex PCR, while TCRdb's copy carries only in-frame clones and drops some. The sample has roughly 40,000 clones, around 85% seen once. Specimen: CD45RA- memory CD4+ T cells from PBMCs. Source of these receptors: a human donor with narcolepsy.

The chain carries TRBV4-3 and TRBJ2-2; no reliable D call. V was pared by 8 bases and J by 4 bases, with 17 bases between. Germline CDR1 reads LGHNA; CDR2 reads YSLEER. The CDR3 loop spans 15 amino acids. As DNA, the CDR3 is TGCGCCAGCGCTATAAGTCGAGGCCCCACCGGGGAGCTGTTTTTT. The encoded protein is CASAISRGPTGELFF.

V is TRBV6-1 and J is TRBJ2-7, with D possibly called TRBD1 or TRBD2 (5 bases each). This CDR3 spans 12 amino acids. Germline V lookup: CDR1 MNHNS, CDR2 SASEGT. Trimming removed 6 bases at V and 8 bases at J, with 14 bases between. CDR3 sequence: CASRGDVSKQYF. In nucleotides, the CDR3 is TGTGCCAGCAGGGGGGACGTTTCTAAGCAGTACTTC.

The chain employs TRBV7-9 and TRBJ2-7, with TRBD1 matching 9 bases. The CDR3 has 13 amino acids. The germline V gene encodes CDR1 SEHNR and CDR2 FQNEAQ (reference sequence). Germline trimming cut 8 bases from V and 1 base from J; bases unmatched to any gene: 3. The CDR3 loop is CASFGTGSYEQYF. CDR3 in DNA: TGTGCCAGCTTCGGGACAGGGTCCTACGAGCAGTACTTC.

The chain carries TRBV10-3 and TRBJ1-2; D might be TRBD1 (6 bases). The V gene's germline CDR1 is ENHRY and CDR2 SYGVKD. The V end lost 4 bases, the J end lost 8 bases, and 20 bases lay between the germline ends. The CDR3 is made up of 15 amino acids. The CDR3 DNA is TGTGCCATCAGTGTCCGGACAGCCGGGCCAGAGGGCTACACCTTC. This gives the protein CAISVRTAGPEGYTF.

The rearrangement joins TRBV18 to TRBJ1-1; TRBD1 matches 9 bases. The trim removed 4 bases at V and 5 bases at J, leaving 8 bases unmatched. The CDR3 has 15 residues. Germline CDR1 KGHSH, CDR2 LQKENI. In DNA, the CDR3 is TGTGCCAGCTCACGTAACGGACAGGGGATGACTGAAGCTTTCTTT. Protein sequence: CASSRNGQGMTEAFF.

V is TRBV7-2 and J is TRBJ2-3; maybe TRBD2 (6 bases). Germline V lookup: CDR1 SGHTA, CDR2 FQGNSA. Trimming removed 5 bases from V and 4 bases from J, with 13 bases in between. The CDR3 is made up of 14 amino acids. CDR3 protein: CASSRRAGPDTQYF. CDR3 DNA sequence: TGTGCCAGCAGCCGTAGGGCGGGGCCAGATACGCAGTATTTT.

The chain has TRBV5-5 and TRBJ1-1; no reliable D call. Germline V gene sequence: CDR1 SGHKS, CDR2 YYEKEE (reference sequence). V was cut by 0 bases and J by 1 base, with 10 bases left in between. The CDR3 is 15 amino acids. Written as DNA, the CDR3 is TGTGCCAGCAGCTTGGTCGGGTTGGGGAACACTGAAGCTTTCTTT. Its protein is CASSLVGLGNTEAFF.

The DNA of the CDR3 is TGCGCCAGCAGCCAAGCGAGGACAGGGGGGGACACTGAAGCTTTCTTT. Protein product: CASSQARTGGDTEAFF. The chain has TRBV4-3 and TRBJ1-1, with TRBD1 identical over 10 bases. V dropped 1 base and J dropped 3; count of bases not matched to a gene: 5. Germline lookup yields CDR1 LGHNA and CDR2 YSLEER. CDR3 length equals 16 residues.

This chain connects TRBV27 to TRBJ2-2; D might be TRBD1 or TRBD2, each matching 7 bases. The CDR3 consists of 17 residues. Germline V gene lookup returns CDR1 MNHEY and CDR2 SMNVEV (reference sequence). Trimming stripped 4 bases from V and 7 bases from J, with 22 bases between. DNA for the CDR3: TGTGCCAGCAGTTGGGGTCTCCGGGGAGGGGGCAGCGGGGAGCTGTTTTTT. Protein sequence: CASSWGLRGGGSGELFF.

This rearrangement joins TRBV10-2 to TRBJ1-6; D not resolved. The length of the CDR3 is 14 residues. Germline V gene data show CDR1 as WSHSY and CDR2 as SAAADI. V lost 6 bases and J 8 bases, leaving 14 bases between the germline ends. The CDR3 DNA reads TGCGCCAGCAGGAGCAGGAGTGGGCATTCACCCCTCCACTTT. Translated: CASRSRSGHSPLHF.

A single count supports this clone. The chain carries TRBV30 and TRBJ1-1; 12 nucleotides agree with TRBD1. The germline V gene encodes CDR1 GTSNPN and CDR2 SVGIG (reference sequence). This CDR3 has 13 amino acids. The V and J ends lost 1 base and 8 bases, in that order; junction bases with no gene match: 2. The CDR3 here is CAWSAGQGAEAFF. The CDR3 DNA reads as TGTGCCTGGAGTGCGGGACAGGGGGCAGAAGCTTTCTTT.

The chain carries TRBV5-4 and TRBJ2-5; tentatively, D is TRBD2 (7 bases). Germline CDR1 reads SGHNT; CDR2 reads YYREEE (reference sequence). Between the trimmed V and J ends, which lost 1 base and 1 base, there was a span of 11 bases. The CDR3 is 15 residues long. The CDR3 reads CASSLSGGPQETQYF. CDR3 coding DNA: TGTGCCAGCAGCTTGTCGGGGGGCCCCCAAGAGACCCAGTACTTC.

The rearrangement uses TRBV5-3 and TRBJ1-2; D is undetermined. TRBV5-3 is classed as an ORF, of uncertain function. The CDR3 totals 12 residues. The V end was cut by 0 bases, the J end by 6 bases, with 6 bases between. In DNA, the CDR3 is TGTGCCAGAAGCTTGGCGGATGATGGCTACACCTTC. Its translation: CARSLADDGYTF.

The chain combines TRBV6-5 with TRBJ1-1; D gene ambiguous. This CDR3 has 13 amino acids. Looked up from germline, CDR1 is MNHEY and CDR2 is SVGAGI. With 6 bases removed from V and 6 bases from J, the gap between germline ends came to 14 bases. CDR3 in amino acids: CASRGPRQPEAFF. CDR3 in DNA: TGTGCCAGCAGGGGCCCCCGCCAGCCTGAAGCTTTCTTT.

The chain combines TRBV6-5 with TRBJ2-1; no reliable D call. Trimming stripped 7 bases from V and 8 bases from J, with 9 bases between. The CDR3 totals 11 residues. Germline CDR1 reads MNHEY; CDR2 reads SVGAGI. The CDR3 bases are TGTGCCAGCACCGGCGGCCATGAGCAGTTCTTC. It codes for CASTGGHEQFF.

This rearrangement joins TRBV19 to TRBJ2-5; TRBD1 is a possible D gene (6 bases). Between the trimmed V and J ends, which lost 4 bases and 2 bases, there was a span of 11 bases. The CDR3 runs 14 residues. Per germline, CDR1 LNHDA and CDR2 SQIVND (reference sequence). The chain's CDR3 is CASSTFRGQETQYF. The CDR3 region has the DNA TGTGCCAGTAGTACTTTCAGGGGTCAAGAGACCCAGTACTTC.

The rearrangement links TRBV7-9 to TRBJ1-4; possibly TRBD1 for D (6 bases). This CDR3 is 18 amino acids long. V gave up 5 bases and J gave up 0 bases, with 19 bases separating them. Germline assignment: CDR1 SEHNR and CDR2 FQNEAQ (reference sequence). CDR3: CASSPYYRVGATNEKLFF. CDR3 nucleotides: TGTGCCAGCAGCCCCTACTACAGGGTCGGAGCAACTAATGAAAAACTGTTTTTT.

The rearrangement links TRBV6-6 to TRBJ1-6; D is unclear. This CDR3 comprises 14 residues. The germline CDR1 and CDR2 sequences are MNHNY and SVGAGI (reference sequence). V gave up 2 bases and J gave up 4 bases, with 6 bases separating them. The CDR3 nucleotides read TGTGCCAGCAGTTACACCGGTTATAATTCACCCCTCCACTTT. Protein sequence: CASSYTGYNSPLHF.

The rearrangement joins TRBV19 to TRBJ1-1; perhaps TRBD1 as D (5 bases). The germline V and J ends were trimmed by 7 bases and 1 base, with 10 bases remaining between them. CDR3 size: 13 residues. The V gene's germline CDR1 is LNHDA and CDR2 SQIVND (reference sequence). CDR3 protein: CASIGGRNTEAFF. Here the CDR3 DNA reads TGTGCCAGTATTGGGGGTCGGAACACTGAAGCTTTCTTT.

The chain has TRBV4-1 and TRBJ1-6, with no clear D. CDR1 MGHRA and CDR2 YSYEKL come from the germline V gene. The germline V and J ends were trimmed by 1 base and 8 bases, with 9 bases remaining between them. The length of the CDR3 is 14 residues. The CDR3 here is CASSQGRRDSPLHF. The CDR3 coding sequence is TGCGCCAGCAGCCAAGGGAGGAGAGATTCACCCCTCCACTTT.

CDR3 bases: TGTGCCAGCAGCGGAAGAGAGGGCGACAGGTCAGTCAATCAGCCCCAGCATTTT. Amino acid sequence: CASSGREGDRSVNQPQHF. V gene TRBV7-8 combines with J gene TRBJ1-5, with a weak D call TRBD1 (6 bases). CDR1 is SGHVS and CDR2 is FQNEAQ in the germline V gene. The CDR3 covers 18 residues. The V end was cut by 5 bases, the J end by 3 bases, with 23 bases between.

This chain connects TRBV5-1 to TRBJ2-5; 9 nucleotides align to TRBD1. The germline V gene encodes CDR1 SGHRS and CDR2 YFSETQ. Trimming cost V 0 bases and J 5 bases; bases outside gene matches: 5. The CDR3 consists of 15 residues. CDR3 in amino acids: CASSLGTGAGETQYF. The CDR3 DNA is TGCGCCAGCAGCTTGGGGACAGGGGCGGGGGAGACCCAGTACTTC.

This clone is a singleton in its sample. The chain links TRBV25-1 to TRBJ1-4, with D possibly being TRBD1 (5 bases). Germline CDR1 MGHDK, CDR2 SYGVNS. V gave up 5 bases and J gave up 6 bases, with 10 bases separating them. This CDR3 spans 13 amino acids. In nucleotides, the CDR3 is TGTGCCAGCAGTCTCCCGGGGGATGAAAAACTGTTTTTT. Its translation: CASSLPGDEKLFF. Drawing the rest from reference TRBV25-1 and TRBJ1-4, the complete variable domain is EADIYQTPRYLVIGTGKKITLECSQTMGHDKMYWYQQDPGMELHLIHYSYGVNSTEKGDLSSESTVSRIRTEHFPLTLESARPSHTSQYLCASSLPGDEKLFFGSGTQLSVL.

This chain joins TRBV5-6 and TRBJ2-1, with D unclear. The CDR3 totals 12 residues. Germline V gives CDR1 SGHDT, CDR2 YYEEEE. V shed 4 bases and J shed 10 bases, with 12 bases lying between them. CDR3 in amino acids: CASSLAVGEQFF. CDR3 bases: TGTGCCAGCAGCCTGGCGGTGGGGGAGCAGTTCTTC. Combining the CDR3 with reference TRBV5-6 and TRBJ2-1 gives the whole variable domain DAGVTQSPTHLIKTRGQQVTLRCSPKSGHDTVSWYQQALGQGPQFIFQYYEEEERQRGNFPDRFSGHQFPNYSSELNVNALLLGDSALYLCASSLAVGEQFFGPGTRLTVL.

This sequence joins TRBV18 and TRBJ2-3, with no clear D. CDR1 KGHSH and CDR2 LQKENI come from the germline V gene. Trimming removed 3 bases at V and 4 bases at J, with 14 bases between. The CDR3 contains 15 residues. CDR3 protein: CASSPGRPPADTQYF. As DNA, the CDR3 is TGTGCCAGCTCACCCGGTCGGCCCCCCGCAGATACGCAGTATTTT. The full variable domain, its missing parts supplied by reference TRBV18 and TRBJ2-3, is NAGVMQNPRHLVRRRGQEARLRCSPMKGHSHVYWYRQLPEEGLKFMVYLQKENIIDESGMPKERFSAEFPKEGPSILRIQQVVRGDSAAYFCASSPGRPPADTQYFGPGTRLTVL.

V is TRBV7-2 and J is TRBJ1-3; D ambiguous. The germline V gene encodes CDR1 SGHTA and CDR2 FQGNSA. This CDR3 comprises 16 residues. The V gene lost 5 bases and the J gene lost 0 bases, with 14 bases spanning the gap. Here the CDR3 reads CASSQHEVFSGNTIYF. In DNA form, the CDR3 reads TGTGCCAGCAGCCAGCACGAAGTCTTCTCTGGAAACACCATATATTTT.

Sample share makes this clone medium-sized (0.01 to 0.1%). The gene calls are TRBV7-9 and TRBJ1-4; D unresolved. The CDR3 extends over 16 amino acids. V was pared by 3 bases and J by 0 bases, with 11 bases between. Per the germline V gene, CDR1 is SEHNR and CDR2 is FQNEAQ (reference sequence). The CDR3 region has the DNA TGTGCCAGCAGCTTGGGTGTCGGTACAACTAATGAAAAACTGTTTTTT. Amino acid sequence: CASSLGVGTTNEKLFF.